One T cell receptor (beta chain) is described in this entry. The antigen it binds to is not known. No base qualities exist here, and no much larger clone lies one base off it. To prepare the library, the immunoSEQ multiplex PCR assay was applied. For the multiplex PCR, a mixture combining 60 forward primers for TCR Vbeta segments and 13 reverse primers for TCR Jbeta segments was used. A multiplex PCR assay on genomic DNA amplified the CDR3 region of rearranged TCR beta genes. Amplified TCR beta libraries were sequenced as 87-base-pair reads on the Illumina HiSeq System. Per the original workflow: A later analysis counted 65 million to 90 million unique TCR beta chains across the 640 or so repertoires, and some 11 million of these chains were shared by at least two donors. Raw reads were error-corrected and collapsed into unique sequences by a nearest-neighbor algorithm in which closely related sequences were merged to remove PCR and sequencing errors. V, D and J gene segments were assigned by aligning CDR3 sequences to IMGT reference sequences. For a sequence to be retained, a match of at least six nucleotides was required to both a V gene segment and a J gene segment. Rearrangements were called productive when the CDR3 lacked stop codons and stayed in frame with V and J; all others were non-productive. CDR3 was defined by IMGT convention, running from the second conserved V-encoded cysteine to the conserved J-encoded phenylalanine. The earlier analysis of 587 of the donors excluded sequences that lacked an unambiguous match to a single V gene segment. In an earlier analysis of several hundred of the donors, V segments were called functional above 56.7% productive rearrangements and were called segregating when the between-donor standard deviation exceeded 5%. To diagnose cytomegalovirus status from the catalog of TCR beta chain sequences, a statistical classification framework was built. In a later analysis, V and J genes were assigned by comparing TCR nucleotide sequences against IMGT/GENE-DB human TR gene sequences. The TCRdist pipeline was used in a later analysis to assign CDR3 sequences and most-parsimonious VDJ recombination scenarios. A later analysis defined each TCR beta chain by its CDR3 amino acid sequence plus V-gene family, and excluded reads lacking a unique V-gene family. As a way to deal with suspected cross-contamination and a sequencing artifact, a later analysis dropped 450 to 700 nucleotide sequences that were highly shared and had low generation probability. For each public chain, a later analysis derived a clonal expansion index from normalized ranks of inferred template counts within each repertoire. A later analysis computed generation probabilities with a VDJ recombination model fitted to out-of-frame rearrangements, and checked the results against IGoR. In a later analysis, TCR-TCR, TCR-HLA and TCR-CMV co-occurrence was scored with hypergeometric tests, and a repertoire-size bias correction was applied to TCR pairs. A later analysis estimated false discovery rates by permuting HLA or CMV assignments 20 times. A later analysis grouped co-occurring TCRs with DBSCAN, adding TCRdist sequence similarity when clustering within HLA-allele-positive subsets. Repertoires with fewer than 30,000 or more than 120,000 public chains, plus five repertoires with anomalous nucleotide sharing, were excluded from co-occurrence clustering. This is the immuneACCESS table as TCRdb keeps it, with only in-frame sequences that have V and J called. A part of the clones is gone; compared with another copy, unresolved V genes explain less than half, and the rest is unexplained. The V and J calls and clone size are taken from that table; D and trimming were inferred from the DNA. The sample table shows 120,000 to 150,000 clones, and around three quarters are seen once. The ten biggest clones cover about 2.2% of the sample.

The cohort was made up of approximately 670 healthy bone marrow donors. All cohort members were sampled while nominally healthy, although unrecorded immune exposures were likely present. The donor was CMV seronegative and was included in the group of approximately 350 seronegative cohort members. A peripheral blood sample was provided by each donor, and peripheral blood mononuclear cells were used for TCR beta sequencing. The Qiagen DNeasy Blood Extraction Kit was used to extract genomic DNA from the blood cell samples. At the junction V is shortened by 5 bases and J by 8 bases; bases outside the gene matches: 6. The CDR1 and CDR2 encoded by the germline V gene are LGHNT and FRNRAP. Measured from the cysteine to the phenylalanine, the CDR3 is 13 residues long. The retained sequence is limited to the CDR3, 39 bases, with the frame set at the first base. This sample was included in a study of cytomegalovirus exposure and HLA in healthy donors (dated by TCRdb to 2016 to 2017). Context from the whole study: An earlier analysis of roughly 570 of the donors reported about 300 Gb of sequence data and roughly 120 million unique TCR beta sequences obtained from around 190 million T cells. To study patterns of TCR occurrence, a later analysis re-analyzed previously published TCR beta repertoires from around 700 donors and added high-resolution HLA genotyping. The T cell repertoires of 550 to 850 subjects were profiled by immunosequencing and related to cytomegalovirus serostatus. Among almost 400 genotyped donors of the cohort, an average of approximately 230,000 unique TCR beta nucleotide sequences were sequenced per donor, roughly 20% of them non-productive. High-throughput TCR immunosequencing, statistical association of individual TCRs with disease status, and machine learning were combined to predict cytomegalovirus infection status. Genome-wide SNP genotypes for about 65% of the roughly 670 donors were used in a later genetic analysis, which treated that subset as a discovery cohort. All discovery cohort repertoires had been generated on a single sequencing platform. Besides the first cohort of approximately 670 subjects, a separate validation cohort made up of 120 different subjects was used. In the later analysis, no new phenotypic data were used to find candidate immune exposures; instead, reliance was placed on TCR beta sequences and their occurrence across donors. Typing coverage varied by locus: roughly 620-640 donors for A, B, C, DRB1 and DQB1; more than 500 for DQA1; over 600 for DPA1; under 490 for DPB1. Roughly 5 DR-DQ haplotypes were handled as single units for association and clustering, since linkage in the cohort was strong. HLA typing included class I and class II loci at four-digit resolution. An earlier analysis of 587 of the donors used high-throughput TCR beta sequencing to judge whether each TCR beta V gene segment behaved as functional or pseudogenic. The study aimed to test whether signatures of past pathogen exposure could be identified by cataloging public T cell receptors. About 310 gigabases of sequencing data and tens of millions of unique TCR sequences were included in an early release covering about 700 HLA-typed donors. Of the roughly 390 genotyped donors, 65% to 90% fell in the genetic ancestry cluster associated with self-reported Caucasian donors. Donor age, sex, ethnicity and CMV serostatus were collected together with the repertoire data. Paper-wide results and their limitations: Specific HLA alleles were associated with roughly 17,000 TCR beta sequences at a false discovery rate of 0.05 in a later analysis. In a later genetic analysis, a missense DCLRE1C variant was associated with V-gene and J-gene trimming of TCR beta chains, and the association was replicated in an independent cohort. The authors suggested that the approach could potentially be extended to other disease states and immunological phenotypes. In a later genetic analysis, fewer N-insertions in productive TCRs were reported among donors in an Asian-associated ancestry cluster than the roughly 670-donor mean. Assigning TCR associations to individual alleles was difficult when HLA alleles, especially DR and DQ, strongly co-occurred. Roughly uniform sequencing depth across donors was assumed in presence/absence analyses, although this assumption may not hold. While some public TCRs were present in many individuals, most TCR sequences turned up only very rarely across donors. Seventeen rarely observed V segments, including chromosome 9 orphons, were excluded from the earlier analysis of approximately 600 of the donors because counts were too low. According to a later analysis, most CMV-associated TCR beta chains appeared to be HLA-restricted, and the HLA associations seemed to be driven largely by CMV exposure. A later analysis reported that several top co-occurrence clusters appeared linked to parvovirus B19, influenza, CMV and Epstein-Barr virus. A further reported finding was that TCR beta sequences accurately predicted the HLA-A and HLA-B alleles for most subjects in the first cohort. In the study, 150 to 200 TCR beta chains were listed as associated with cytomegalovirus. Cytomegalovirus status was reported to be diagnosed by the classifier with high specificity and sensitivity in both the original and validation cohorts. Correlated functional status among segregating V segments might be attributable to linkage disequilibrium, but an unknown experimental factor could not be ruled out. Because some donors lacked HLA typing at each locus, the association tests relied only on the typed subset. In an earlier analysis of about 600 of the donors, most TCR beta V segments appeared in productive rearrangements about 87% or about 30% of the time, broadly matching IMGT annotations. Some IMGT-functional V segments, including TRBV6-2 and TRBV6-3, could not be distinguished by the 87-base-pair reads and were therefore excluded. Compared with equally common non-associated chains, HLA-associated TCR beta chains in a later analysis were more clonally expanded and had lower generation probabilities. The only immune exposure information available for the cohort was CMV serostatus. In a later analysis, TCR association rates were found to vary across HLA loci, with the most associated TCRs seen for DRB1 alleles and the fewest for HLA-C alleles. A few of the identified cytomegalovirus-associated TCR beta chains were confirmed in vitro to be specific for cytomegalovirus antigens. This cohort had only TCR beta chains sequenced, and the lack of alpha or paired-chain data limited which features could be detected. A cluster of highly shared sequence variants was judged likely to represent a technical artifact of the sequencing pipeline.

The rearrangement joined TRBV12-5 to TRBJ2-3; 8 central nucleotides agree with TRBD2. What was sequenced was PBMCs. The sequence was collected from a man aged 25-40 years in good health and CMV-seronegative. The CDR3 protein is CASGTGTSVTQYF. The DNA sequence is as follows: TGTGCTAGTGGTACCGGGACTAGTGTTACGCAGTATTTT.